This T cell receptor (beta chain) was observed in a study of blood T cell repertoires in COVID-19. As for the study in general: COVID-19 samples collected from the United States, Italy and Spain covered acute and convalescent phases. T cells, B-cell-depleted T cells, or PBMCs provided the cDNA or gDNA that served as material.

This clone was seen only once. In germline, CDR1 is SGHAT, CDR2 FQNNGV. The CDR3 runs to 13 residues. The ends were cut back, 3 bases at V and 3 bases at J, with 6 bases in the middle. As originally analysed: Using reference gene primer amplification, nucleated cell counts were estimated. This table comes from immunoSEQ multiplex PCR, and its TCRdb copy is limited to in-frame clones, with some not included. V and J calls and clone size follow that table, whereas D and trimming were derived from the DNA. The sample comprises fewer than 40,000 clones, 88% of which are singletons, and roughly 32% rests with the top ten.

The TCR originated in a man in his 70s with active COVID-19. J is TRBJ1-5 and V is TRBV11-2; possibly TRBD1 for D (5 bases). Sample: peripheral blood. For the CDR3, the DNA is TGTGCCAGCAGCTTGACAGACAATCAGCCCCAGCATTTT. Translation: CASSLTDNQPQHF.